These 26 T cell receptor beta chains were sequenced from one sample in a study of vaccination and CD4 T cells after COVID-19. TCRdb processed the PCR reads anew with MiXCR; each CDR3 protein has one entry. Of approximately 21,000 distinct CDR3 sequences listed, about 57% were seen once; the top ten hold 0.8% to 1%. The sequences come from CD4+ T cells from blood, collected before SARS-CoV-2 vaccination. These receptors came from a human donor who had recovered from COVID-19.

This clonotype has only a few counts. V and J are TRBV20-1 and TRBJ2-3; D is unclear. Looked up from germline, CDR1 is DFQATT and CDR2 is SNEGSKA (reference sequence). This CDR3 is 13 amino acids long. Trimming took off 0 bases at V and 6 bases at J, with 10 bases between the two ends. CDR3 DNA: TGCAGTGCTAGAGATCATGGGTCCGATACGCAGTATTTT. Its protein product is CSARDHGSDTQYF.

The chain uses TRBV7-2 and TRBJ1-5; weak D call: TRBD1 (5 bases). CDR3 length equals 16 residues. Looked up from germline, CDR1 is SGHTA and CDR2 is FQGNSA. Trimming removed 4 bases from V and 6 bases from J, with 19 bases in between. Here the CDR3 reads CASSSRGGGMGQPQHF. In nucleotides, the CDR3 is TGTGCCAGCAGCTCCCGGGGGGGAGGAATGGGTCAGCCCCAGCATTTT.

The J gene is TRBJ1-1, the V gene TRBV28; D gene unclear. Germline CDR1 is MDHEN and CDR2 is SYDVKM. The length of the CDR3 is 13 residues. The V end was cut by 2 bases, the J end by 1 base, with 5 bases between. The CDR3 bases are TGTGCCAGCAGTTTAGTCTCGAACACTGAAGCTTTCTTT. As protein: CASSLVSNTEAFF.

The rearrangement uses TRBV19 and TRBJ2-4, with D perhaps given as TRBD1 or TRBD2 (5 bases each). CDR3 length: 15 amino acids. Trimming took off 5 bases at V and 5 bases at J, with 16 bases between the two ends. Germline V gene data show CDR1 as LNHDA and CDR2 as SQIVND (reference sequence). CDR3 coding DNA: TGTGCCAGTAGTGTGACAGCCTTGGGGGAAAACATTCAGTACTTC. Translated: CASSVTALGENIQYF.

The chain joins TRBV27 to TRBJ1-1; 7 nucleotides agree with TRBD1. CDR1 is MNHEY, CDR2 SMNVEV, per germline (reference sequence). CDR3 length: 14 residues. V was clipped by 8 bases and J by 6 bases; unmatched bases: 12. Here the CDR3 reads CASLPGGGGPEAFF. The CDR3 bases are TGTGCCAGCCTCCCCGGTGGAGGGGGCCCTGAAGCTTTCTTT.

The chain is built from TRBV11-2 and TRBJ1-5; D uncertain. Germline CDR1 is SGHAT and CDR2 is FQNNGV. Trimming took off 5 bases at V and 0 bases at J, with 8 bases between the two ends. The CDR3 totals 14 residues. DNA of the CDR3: TGTGCCAGCAGCAATGGGGTTAGCAATCAGCCCCAGCATTTT. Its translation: CASSNGVSNQPQHF.

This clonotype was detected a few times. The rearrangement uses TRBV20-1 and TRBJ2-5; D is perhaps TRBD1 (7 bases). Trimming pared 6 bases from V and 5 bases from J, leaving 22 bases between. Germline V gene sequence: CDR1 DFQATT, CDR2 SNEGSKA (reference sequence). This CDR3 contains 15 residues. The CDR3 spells CSAPGQAGSGETQYF. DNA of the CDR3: TGCAGTGCACCTGGACAGGCGGGATCTGGGGAGACCCAGTACTTC.

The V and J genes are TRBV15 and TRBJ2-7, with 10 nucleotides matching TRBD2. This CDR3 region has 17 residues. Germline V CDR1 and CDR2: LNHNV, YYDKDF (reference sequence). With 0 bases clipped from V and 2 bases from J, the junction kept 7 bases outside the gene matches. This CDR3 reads CATSREGLAGAPYEQYF. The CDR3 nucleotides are TGTGCCACCAGCAGAGAGGGTCTAGCGGGAGCCCCCTACGAGCAGTACTTC. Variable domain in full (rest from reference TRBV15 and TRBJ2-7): DAMVIQNPRYQVTQFGKPVTLSCSQTLNHNVMYWYQQKSSQAPKLLFHYYDKDFNNEADTPDNFQSRRPNTSFCFLDIRSPGLGDTAMYLCATSREGLAGAPYEQYFGPGTRLTVT.

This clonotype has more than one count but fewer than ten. This chain's CDR3 is CATSDPGLAGGPGADTQYF. The CDR3 DNA reads as TGTGCCACCAGTGATCCGGGACTAGCGGGAGGGCCGGGTGCGGATACGCAGTATTTT. This sequence joins TRBV24-1 and TRBJ2-3, with TRBD2 matching 16 bases. J gave up 6 bases and V 3 bases, and 11 bases lay outside the gene matches. Germline V gene data show CDR1 as KGHDR and CDR2 as SFDVKD. CDR3 size: 19 residues.

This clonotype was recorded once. This CDR3 reads CASRSGAYEQYF. In nucleotides, the CDR3 is TGCGCCAGCAGGAGCGGTGCCTACGAGCAGTACTTC. The chain carries TRBV10-1 and TRBJ2-7, with D perhaps TRBD2 (5 bases). There are 12 residues in the CDR3. V shed 6 bases and J shed 2 bases, with 8 bases lying between them. Germline V gene sequence: CDR1 WNHNN, CDR2 SYGVQD (reference sequence).

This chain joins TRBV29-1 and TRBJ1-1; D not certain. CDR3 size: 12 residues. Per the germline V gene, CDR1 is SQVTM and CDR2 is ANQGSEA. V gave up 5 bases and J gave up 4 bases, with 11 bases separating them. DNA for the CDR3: TGCAGCGTTAAGGGCGCCGTCACTGAAGCTTTCTTT. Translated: CSVKGAVTEAFF.

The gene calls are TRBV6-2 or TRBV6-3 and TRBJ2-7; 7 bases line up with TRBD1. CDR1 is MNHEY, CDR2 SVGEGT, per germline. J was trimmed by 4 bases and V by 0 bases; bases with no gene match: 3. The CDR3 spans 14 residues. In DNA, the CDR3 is TGTGCCAGCAGTTACTCCAGGGGGTGGTACGAGCAGTACTTC. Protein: CASSYSRGWYEQYF.

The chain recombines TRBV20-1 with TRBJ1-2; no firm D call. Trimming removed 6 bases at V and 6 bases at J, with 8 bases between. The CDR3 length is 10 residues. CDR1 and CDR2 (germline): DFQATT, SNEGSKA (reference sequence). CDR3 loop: CSALRHGYTF. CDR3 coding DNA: TGCAGTGCCTTGCGGCATGGCTACACCTTC.

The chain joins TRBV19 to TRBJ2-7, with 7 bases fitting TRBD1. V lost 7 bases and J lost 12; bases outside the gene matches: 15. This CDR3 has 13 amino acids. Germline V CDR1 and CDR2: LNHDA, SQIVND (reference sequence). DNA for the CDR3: TGTGCCAGTAAACCCGGGAACAGGGGCGGGCTGTACTTC. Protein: CASKPGNRGGLYF.

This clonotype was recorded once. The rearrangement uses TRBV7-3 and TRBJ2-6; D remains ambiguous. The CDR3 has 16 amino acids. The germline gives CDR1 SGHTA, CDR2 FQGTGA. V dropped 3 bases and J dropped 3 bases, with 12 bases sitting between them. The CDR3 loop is CASSLGSPIGANVLTF. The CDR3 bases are TGTGCCAGCAGCTTGGGTTCTCCGATTGGGGCCAACGTCCTGACTTTC.

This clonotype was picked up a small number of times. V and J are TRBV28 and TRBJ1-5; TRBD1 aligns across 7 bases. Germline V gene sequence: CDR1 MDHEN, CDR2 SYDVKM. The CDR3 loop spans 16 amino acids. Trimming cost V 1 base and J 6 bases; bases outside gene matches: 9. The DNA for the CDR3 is TGTGCCAGCAGTTTATCAGGCAGGGGGAGTCCTCAGCCCCAGCATTTT. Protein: CASSLSGRGSPQPQHF.

CDR3 region: CASSLGGTGVGNSPLHF. The DNA for the CDR3 is TGTGCCAGCAGCTTAGGAGGGACAGGGGTTGGAAATTCACCCCTCCACTTT. The V call is TRBV7-8, the J call TRBJ1-6, with TRBD1 matching over 10 bases. After removal of 1 base from V and 7 bases from J, the junction contained 7 bases not matched to a gene. Per the germline V gene, CDR1 is SGHVS and CDR2 is FQNEAQ. CDR3 length: 17 residues.

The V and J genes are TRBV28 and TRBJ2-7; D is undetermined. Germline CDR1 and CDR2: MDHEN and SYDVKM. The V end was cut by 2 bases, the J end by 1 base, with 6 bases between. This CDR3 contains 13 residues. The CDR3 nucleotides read TGTGCCAGCAGTTTAAGCAGGTCCTACGAGCAGTACTTC. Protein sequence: CASSLSRSYEQYF.

CDR3 sequence: CATSTTSGSTDTQYF. The DNA of the CDR3 is TGTGCCACCAGCACCACTAGCGGCAGCACAGATACGCAGTATTTT. The genes are TRBV15 and TRBJ2-3; 8 nucleotides match TRBD2. V shed 4 bases, J shed 0 bases, and the junction held 3 bases outside the gene matches. Germline V gene sequence: CDR1 LNHNV, CDR2 YYDKDF (reference sequence). The CDR3 contains 15 residues.

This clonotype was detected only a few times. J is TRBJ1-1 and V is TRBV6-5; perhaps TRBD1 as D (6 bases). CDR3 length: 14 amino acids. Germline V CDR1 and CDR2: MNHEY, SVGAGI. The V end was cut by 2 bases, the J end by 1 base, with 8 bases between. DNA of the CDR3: TGTGCCAGCAGTTACAGCAGGGGGAACACTGAAGCTTTCTTT. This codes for CASSYSRGNTEAFF.

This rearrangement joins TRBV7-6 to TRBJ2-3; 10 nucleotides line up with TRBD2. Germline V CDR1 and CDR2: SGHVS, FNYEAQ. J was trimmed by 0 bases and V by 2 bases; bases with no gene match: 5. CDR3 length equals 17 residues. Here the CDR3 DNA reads TGTGCCAGCAGCTTATTCCCTAGCGGGAGCAGCACAGATACGCAGTATTTT. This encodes CASSLFPSGSSTDTQYF.

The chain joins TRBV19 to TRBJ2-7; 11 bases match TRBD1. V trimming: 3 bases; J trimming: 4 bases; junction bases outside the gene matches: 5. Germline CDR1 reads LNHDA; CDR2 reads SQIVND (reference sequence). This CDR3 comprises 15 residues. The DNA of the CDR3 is TGTGCCAGTAGTATCGGGGGACAGGGGGTATACGAGCAGTACTTC. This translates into CASSIGGQGVYEQYF.

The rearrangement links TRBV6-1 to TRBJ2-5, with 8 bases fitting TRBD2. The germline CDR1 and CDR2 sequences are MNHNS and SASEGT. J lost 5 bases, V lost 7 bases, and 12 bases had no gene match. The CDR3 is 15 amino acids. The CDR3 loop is CASTREGRREETQYF. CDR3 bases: TGTGCCAGCACACGGGAGGGCCGGAGGGAGGAGACCCAGTACTTC.

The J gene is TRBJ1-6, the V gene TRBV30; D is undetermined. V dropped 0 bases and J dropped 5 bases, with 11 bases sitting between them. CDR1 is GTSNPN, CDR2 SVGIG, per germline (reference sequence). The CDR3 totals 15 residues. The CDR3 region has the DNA TGTGCCTGGAGTGTACAGATCGGAGATAATTCACCCCTCCACTTT. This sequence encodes CAWSVQIGDNSPLHF.

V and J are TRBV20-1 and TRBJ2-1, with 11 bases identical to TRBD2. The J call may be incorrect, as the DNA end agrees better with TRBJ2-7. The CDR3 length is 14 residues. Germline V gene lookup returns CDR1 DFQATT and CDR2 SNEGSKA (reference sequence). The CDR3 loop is CSARILAGVYEQYF. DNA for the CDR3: TGCAGTGCTAGAATACTAGCGGGAGTGTACGAGCAGTACTTC.

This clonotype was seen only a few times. CDR3 bases: TGCAGCGTTGAGGCAGCTAACTATGGCTACACCTTC. Protein: CSVEAANYGYTF. The genes are TRBV29-1 and TRBJ1-2, with unresolved D. The CDR3 length is 12 residues. V was pared by 3 bases and J by 0 bases, with 5 bases between. Looked up from germline, CDR1 is SQVTM and CDR2 is ANQGSEA.